These 24 T cell receptor beta chains came from one sample sequenced in a study of blood T cells in healthy people across ages. The authors ran a second PCR of about 6 to 11 cycles using a sample-barcoded 5' primer and a J-beta primer mix. TCRdb independently ran MiXCR on the 5' RACE reads; one entry per CDR3 protein. The sample shows about 1.4 million distinct CDR3 sequences, approximately 59% of them seen only once. Sequencing was done on a sample of blood. Source of these receptors: a man between 18 and 29 years old in good health.

This clonotype was counted only a few times. The chain combines TRBV5-1 with TRBJ2-1; D perhaps matches TRBD2 (5 bases). The CDR3 consists of 15 residues. The ends were cut back, 4 bases at V and 2 bases at J, with 13 bases in the middle. Germline loops: CDR1 SGHRS, CDR2 YFSETQ. Written as DNA, the CDR3 is TGCGCCAGCAGCCGAAGGACTGGCACCTACAATGAGCAGTTCTTC. Encoded protein: CASSRRTGTYNEQFF.

This clonotype was detected a few times. The chain has TRBV13 and TRBJ2-5; TRBD1 aligns across 7 bases. V trimming: 4 bases; J trimming: 0 bases; junction bases outside the gene matches: 5. Germline V CDR1 and CDR2: PRHDT, FYEKMQ (reference sequence). CDR3 length: 15 residues. The CDR3 is CASSSTRGHQETQYF. The CDR3 nucleotides are TGTGCCAGCAGCTCGACAAGGGGGCACCAAGAGACCCAGTACTTC.

This chain uses TRBV20-1 with TRBJ2-5, with 8 bases identical to TRBD1. TRBJ2-7 explains the end of the DNA better; the J call may be wrong. Germline V gene data show CDR1 as DFQATT and CDR2 as SNEGSKA (reference sequence). The CDR3 totals 13 residues. The CDR3 sequence is CSATGQDFYEQYF. In DNA, the CDR3 is TGCAGTGCTACGGGACAGGATTTCTACGAGCAGTACTTC.

This clonotype was seen only a few times. A much larger clone lies one base from this, so it may be a read error. The chain is built from TRBV18 and TRBJ2-7; D unresolved. Trimming shortened V by 8 bases and J by 2 bases, and 13 bases separated the two germline ends. Germline lookup yields CDR1 KGHSH and CDR2 LQKENI. This CDR3 is built from 13 residues. The CDR3 spells CASALDRAYEQYF. CDR3 nucleotide sequence: TGTGCCAGCGCACTTGACCGTGCCTACGAGCAGTACTTC.

A note on this clonotype: Mismatch with germline at one junction end may stem from a read error. This chain links TRBV5-1 with TRBJ2-1; 7 bases agree with TRBD2. CDR3 length: 16 residues. Germline values: CDR1 SGHRS, CDR2 YFSETQ. CDR3 sequence (DNA): TGCGCCAGCAGCTTACTAGCGAGAGTACAGTACAATGAGCAGTTCTTT. Its translation: CASSLLARVQYNEQFF.

This chain links TRBV10-3 with TRBJ2-5, with D uncertain. The end of the DNA fits TRBJ2-7 better, so the J call may be wrong. The CDR3 covers 11 residues. Germline loops: CDR1 ENHRY, CDR2 SYGVKD. The CDR3 nucleotides are TGTGCCATCAGTGATCAGTACGAGCAGTACTTC. Translated, it gives CAISDQYEQYF.

The chain is built from TRBV6-5 and TRBJ1-4, with 8 bases that match TRBD1. This CDR3 comprises 14 residues. Germline V CDR1 and CDR2: MNHEY, SVGAGI. The J segment lost 8 bases and the V segment lost 3 bases, leaving 5 bases of the junction unmatched. This chain's CDR3 is CASSYIQGAEKLFF. The DNA for the CDR3 is TGTGCCAGCAGTTATATTCAGGGGGCCGAAAAACTGTTTTTT.

This rearrangement joins TRBV4-1 to TRBJ1-1; D gene uncertain. The germline V gene has CDR1 MGHRA and CDR2 YSYEKL. V was trimmed by 1 base and J by 10 bases, leaving 10 bases between them. The CDR3 is 12 amino acids. The CDR3 sequence is CASSQAGVGAFF. Here the CDR3 DNA reads TGCGCCAGCAGCCAAGCGGGAGTTGGAGCTTTCTTT.

The chain links TRBV11-2 to TRBJ2-6; 10 nucleotides align to TRBD1. With 1 base clipped from V and 2 bases from J, the junction kept 5 bases outside the gene matches. CDR3 length: 18 residues. Germline-derived CDR1 and CDR2 are SGHAT and FQNNGV. The CDR3 region has the DNA TGTGCCAGCAGCTTAGTGAGGGGACAGGGGACTGGGGCCAACGTCCTGACTTTC. Translation gives CASSLVRGQGTGANVLTF.

In this sample, this clonotype turned up a few times. The J gene is TRBJ2-7, the V gene TRBV5-1, with TRBD1 identical over 7 bases. CDR1 is SGHRS and CDR2 is YFSETQ in the germline V gene. V lost 2 bases to trimming and J lost 3 bases; unmatched junction nucleotides: 8. CDR3 size: 15 residues. In DNA, the CDR3 is TGCGCCAGCAGCTTAACGGGGACAGAGCACTACGAGCAGTACTTC. This sequence encodes CASSLTGTEHYEQYF.

The gene calls are TRBV7-9 and TRBJ2-3; no clear D. V lost 4 bases, J lost 6 bases, and 11 bases lay in between. From germline, CDR1 is SEHNR and CDR2 FQNEAQ (reference sequence). This CDR3 contains 13 residues. This CDR3 reads CASSSNPTDTQYF. CDR3 DNA sequence: TGTGCCAGCAGCTCGAACCCCACGGATACGCAGTATTTT.

Here the CDR3 reads CATRLAGGPGDTQYF. CDR3 bases: TGTGCCACCCGACTAGCGGGGGGGCCTGGAGATACGCAGTATTTT. V usage is TRBV10-3 and J usage is TRBJ2-3, with 14 bases that match TRBD2. V lost 10 bases, J lost 5 bases, and 8 bases stayed unmatched. Germline CDR1 reads ENHRY; CDR2 reads SYGVKD. The CDR3 totals 15 residues.

The chain carries TRBV13 and TRBJ2-3; TRBD2 might be the D (5 bases). V lost 4 bases and J lost 2, with 19 bases in between. This CDR3 spans 17 amino acids. Germline V CDR1 and CDR2: PRHDT, FYEKMQ (reference sequence). The CDR3 DNA sequence: TGTGCCAGCAGCTACTCACCCTCGGGTAGCGTCACAGATACGCAGTATTTT. It translates to CASSYSPSGSVTDTQYF.

The rearrangement links TRBV7-2 to TRBJ2-3; either TRBD1 or TRBD2 may fit D (5 bases each). This CDR3 has 14 amino acids. Trimming removed 1 base at V and 5 bases at J, with 10 bases between. Germline V lookup: CDR1 SGHTA, CDR2 FQGNSA. CDR3 DNA sequence: TGTGCCAGCAGCTTAGTCTTGGGGGTAGATACGCAGTATTTT. Translation gives CASSLVLGVDTQYF.

This sequence joins TRBV20-1 and TRBJ2-7; D not certain. Germline values: CDR1 DFQATT, CDR2 SNEGSKA (reference sequence). Trimming took off 2 bases at V and 2 bases at J, with 13 bases between the two ends. This CDR3 comprises 14 residues. The CDR3 sequence: CSARTFGRAYEQYF. The CDR3 nucleotides read TGCAGTGCTAGAACTTTTGGAAGGGCCTACGAGCAGTACTTC.

This sequence joins TRBV10-3 and TRBJ2-5, with 9 bases matching TRBD1. The tail of the sequence fits TRBJ2-7 better, so the J call may be wrong. From germline, CDR1 is ENHRY and CDR2 SYGVKD. The CDR3 is made up of 15 amino acids. DNA of the CDR3: TGTGCCATCAGCCCCAGGACAGGGGAGACCTACGAGCAGTACTTC. This translates into CAISPRTGETYEQYF.

This chain uses TRBV4-3 with TRBJ1-2; D unresolved. In germline, CDR1 is LGHNA, CDR2 YSLEER. The V end lost 0 bases, the J end lost 6 bases, and 14 bases lay between the germline ends. This CDR3 has 15 residues. The CDR3 spells CASSQEVQGRNGYTF. CDR3 DNA sequence: TGCGCCAGCAGCCAAGAGGTCCAAGGGAGAAATGGCTACACCTTC.

The J gene is TRBJ2-1, the V gene TRBV20-1; TRBD2 matches 7 bases. With V trimmed by 1 base and J by 4 bases, 4 bases remained unmatched. CDR3 length: 14 amino acids. Looked up from germline, CDR1 is DFQATT and CDR2 is SNEGSKA (reference sequence). The CDR3 DNA is TGCAGTGCTAGAGGGGACTACCCATACAATGAGCAGTTCTTC. This codes for CSARGDYPYNEQFF.

This clonotype is a singleton in its sample. The junction departs from germline at one end; a sequencing error may be responsible. This rearrangement joins TRBV14 to TRBJ1-6; D gene unclear. CDR1 is SGHDN and CDR2 is FVKESK in the germline V gene. The CDR3 length is 13 residues. The CDR3 here is CAGSQGLSSPLHF. As DNA, the CDR3 is TGTGCCGGCAGCCAAGGCCTAAGTTCACCCCTCCACTTT.

V gene TRBV4-1 combines with J gene TRBJ2-4, with 9 bases that match TRBD2. The CDR3 extends over 14 amino acids. J was trimmed by 2 bases and V by 6 bases; bases with no gene match: 2. Per the germline V gene, CDR1 is MGHRA and CDR2 is YSYEKL. CDR3 DNA: TGCGCCAGCAGGACTAGCGGCCCCAAAAACATTCAGTACTTC. Amino acid sequence: CASRTSGPKNIQYF.

CDR3 amino acids: CASSQIGDRANTGELFF. As DNA, the CDR3 is TGCGCCAGCAGCCAAATCGGGGACAGAGCGAACACCGGGGAGCTGTTTTTT. V and J are TRBV4-1 and TRBJ2-2; 7 nucleotides agree with TRBD1. The CDR3 contains 17 residues. The V gene end was trimmed by 2 bases and the J gene end by 0 bases; junction bases not matched to a gene: 6. Germline V gene data show CDR1 as MGHRA and CDR2 as YSYEKL.

The chain has TRBV4-2 and TRBJ2-5; D call uncertain. The CDR3 runs to 14 residues. Germline loops: CDR1 LGHNA, CDR2 YNFKEQ. The V gene lost 2 bases and the J gene lost 2 bases, with 9 bases spanning the gap. DNA for the CDR3: TGTGCCAGCAGCCAATTTCTGGGTCAAGAGACCCAGTACTTC. Protein product: CASSQFLGQETQYF.

The chain is built from TRBV6-5 and TRBJ1-2, with TRBD1 identical over 10 bases. V gave up 7 bases and J gave up 10 bases; unmatched junction bases: 6. The CDR3 runs 12 residues. CDR1 is MNHEY and CDR2 is SVGAGI in the germline V gene. The CDR3 is CASTRTGGVYTF. The CDR3 bases are TGTGCCAGCACGCGGACAGGGGGAGTCTACACCTTC.

This clonotype was seen a few times. The chain recombines TRBV4-1 with TRBJ2-7, with D possibly being TRBD2 (5 bases). The germline V gene encodes CDR1 MGHRA and CDR2 YSYEKL. The CDR3 spans 15 residues. With 4 bases removed from V and 0 bases from J, the gap between germline ends came to 13 bases. The CDR3 region has the DNA TGCGCCAGCAGCCCCGGACTGGAAAGCTCCTACGAGCAGTACTTC. Translating it yields CASSPGLESSYEQYF.